This TCR beta chain was recovered during a study of cytomegalovirus exposure and HLA in healthy donors (dated by TCRdb to 2017 to 2019). Looking at the study overall: An earlier analysis of some 620 of the donors reported approximately 280 Gb of sequence data and some 110 million unique TCR beta sequences obtained from around 190 million T cells. On average, about 200,000 unique TCR beta nucleotide sequences were sequenced per donor among roughly 430 genotyped donors of the cohort, with 15% to 20% of those sequences being non-productive. Along with the approximately 650-subject first cohort, a separate validation cohort of over a hundred different subjects was used. An early release that covered some 640 HLA-typed donors contained around 300 gigabases of sequencing data and tens of millions of unique TCR sequences. Donor age, sex, ethnicity and CMV serostatus were compiled alongside the repertoire data. To study patterns of TCR occurrence, a later analysis re-analyzed previously published TCR beta repertoires from 500 to 850 donors and added high-resolution HLA genotyping. Typing coverage differed by locus: A, B, C, DRB1 and DQB1 were typed in roughly 620-640 donors, DQA1 in 500 to 550, DPA1 in some 610, and DPB1 in around 490. Rather than using new phenotypic data, the later analysis identified candidate immune exposures from TCR beta sequences and from how often those sequences occurred across donors. An earlier analysis of several hundred of the donors applied high-throughput TCR beta sequencing to assess whether each TCR beta V gene segment acted as functional or pseudogenic. HLA typing covered class I and class II loci at four-digit resolution. Every discovery cohort repertoire had been produced on one sequencing platform. High-throughput TCR immunosequencing, statistical association of individual TCRs with disease status, and machine learning were combined to predict cytomegalovirus infection status. The T cell repertoires of 670 or so subjects were profiled by immunosequencing and related to cytomegalovirus serostatus. The aim of the study was to test whether cataloging public T cell receptors could identify signatures of past pathogen exposure. Four or five DR-DQ haplotypes were handled as single units for association and clustering, since linkage in the cohort was strong. A later genetic analysis took genome-wide SNP genotypes for about 60% of the roughly 670 donors and used that subset as a discovery cohort. The genetic ancestry cluster associated with self-reported Caucasian donors included 81% of the approximately 400 genotyped donors.

The paper as a whole reports these results and caveats: Because HLA typing was missing for some donors at each locus, association tests included only the typed subset. An earlier analysis of some 560 of the donors showed that most TCR beta V segments appeared in productive rearrangements either about 87% or about 30% of the time, which broadly matched IMGT annotations. For the cohort, immune exposure information was limited to CMV serostatus. Across donors, most TCR sequences were observed very rarely, whereas some public TCRs were present in many individuals. According to a later analysis, TCR association rates differed among HLA loci, with DRB1 alleles showing the most associated TCRs and HLA-C alleles showing the fewest. The sequencing pipeline was judged likely to have produced a cluster of highly shared sequence variants as a technical artifact. Several of the top co-occurrence clusters appeared to be linked to parvovirus B19, influenza, CMV and Epstein-Barr virus, according to a later analysis. It was suggested by the authors that the approach could potentially be generalized to other disease states and immunological phenotypes. According to a later genetic analysis, donors in an Asian-associated ancestry cluster had fewer N-insertions in productive TCRs than the approximately 630-donor mean. When HLA alleles, especially DR and DQ, strongly co-occurred, TCR associations were difficult to assign to individual alleles. V-gene and J-gene trimming of TCR beta chains was associated with a missense DCLRE1C variant in a later genetic analysis, and the association was replicated in an independent cohort. Correlated functional status among segregating V segments might be attributable to linkage disequilibrium, but an unknown experimental factor could not be ruled out. Some IMGT-functional V segments, including TRBV6-2 and TRBV6-3, could not be told apart with the 87-base-pair reads, so those segments were excluded. The classifier was reported to diagnose cytomegalovirus status with high specificity and sensitivity in both the original cohort and the validation cohort. At a false discovery rate of 0.05, a later analysis linked roughly 17,000 TCR beta sequences to specific HLA alleles. In vitro tests confirmed that a few of the cytomegalovirus-associated TCR beta chains recognize cytomegalovirus antigens. A later analysis found that HLA-associated TCR beta chains were more clonally expanded and had lower generation probabilities than equally common non-associated chains. The study listed over 150 TCR beta chains as associated with cytomegalovirus. A later analysis found that most CMV-associated TCR beta chains appeared HLA-restricted, with HLA associations seemingly driven largely by CMV exposure. Sequencing depth was assumed to be roughly uniform across donors in the presence/absence analyses, though that assumption may not hold. Because counts were too low, some 17 rarely observed V segments, including chromosome 9 orphons, were left out of the earlier analysis of 587 of the donors. In this cohort, only TCR beta chains were sequenced, and detectable features were limited by the absence of alpha or paired-chain data. A further reported finding was that TCR beta sequences accurately predicted the HLA-A and HLA-B alleles for most subjects in the first cohort.

Receptors were amplified or captured by the immunoSEQ multiplex PCR assay. For the multiplex PCR, a mixture combining 60 forward primers for TCR Vbeta segments and 13 reverse primers for TCR Jbeta segments was used. A multiplex PCR assay on genomic DNA amplified the CDR3 region of rearranged TCR beta genes. Amplified TCR beta libraries were sequenced as 87-base-pair reads on the Illumina HiSeq System. The authors' pipeline ran thus. Across the 700 or so repertoires, a later analysis counted 80 million or so unique TCR beta chains, about 10 million of which were shared by at least two donors. Raw reads were error-corrected and collapsed into unique sequences by a nearest-neighbor algorithm in which closely related sequences were merged to remove PCR and sequencing errors. V, D and J gene segments were assigned by aligning CDR3 sequences to IMGT reference sequences. For a sequence to be retained, a match of at least six nucleotides was required to both a V gene segment and a J gene segment. Rearrangements were classified as productive when the CDR3 lacked stop codons and remained in frame with V and J, and all other rearrangements were classified as non-productive. Following IMGT convention, CDR3 was defined as the stretch from the second conserved V-encoded cysteine to the conserved J-encoded phenylalanine. The earlier analysis of a few hundred of the donors excluded sequences that lacked an unambiguous match to a single V gene segment. An earlier analysis of over 450 of the donors classified V segments as functional when productive rearrangements were above 56.7% and as segregating when the standard deviation between donors was above 5%. A statistical classification framework was developed to diagnose cytomegalovirus status using the catalog of TCR beta chain sequences. In a later analysis, V and J genes were assigned by comparing TCR nucleotide sequences against IMGT/GENE-DB human TR gene sequences. The TCRdist pipeline was used in a later analysis to assign CDR3 sequences and most-parsimonious VDJ recombination scenarios. In a later analysis, each TCR beta chain was defined by its CDR3 amino acid sequence together with its V-gene family, and reads lacking a unique V-gene family were excluded. In a later analysis, several hundred highly shared, low-generation-probability nucleotide sequences were removed to address suspected cross-contamination and a sequencing artifact. In a later analysis, a clonal expansion index for each public chain was calculated from normalized within-repertoire ranks of inferred template counts. In a later analysis, generation probabilities were computed with a VDJ recombination model fitted to out-of-frame rearrangements, and the resulting probabilities were checked against IGoR. Hypergeometric tests were used in a later analysis to score TCR-TCR, TCR-HLA and TCR-CMV co-occurrence, with a repertoire-size bias correction applied to the TCR pairs. False discovery rates were estimated in a later analysis by permuting HLA or CMV assignments 20 times. In a later analysis, co-occurring TCRs were grouped using DBSCAN, with TCRdist sequence similarity added in when clustering inside HLA-allele-positive subsets. Co-occurrence clustering excluded repertoires with fewer than 30,000 or more than 120,000 public chains, plus five with anomalous nucleotide sharing. The source is immuneACCESS, and TCRdb retained only in-frame sequences with V and J called. Part of the clones is not carried over; for the studies checked, unresolved V genes explain less than half of this, and the remainder is unexplained. V and J calls and clone size are as listed in that table; D and trimming were resolved from the DNA. Recorded for this sample are about 180,000 clones; approximately 84% of them occurred a single time. The top ten clones comprise about 1% of the sample.

In total, approximately 610 healthy bone marrow donors made up the cohort. All cohort members were sampled while nominally healthy, although unrecorded immune exposures were likely present. The donor was CMV seronegative and was included in the group of approximately 350 seronegative cohort members. A peripheral blood sample was collected from each donor, and TCR beta sequencing was performed on peripheral blood mononuclear cells. The Qiagen DNeasy Blood Extraction Kit was used to extract genomic DNA from the blood cell samples. The CDR3 goes from the cysteine to the phenylalanine over 14 residues. The only DNA kept is the CDR3, 42 bases in frame from the first base. V and J are truncated by 5 bases and 8 bases respectively, leaving an intervening sequence of 13 bases. Via the germline V gene, CDR1 is SGHVS and CDR2 FQNEAQ. As regards this clone: No antigen is known for it. One base away there is no much larger clone; base qualities are not given.

The sequenced sample was PBMCs. This sequence uses TRBV7-8 and TRBJ1-6; matching of 5 bases hints at TRBD1 as the D gene. This sequence originates from a man aged 30 to 39 in good health and CMV-seronegative. In nucleotides, the sequence is TGTGCCAGCAGCACGACTTTAGGGGATTCACCCCTCCACTTT. This codes for CASSTTLGDSPLHF.